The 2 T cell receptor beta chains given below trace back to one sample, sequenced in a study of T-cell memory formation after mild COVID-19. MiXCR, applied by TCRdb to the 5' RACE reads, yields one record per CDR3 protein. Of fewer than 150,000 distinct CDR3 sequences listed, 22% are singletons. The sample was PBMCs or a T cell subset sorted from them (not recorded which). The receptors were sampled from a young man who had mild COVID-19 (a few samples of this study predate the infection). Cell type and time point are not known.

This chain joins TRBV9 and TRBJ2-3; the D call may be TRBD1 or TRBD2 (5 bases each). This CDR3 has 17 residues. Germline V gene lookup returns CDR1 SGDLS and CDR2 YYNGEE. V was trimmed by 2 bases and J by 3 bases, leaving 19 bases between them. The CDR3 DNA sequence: TGTGCCAGCAGCGTGGGGGAAAGCGGTCTGGGAACAGATACGCAGTATTTT. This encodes CASSVGESGLGTDTQYF.

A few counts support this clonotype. The CDR3 sequence is CASSLRDSLSGANVLTF. The CDR3 nucleotides are TGTGCCAGCAGCCTCCGGGACAGTCTCTCTGGGGCCAACGTCCTGACTTTC. The J gene is TRBJ2-6, the V gene TRBV7-8; TRBD1 agrees at 7 bases. V gave up 5 bases and J gave up 0 bases; unmatched junction bases: 7. The CDR3 is made up of 17 amino acids. CDR1 and CDR2 (germline): SGHVS, FQNEAQ.